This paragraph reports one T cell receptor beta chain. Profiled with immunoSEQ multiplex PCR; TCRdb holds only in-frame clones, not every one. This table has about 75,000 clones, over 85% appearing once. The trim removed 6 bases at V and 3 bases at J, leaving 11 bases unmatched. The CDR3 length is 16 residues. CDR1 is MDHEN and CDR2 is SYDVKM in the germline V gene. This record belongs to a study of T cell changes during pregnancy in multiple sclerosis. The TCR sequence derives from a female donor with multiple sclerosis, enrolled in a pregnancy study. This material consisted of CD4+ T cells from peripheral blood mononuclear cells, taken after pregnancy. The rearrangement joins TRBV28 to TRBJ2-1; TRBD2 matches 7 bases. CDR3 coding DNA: TGTGCCAGCAGCATCATCGGGGCGGGGGACTACAATGAGCAGTTCTTC. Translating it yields CASSIIGAGDYNEQFF.